Sequencing of this T cell receptor (beta chain) was carried out in a study of T cells in Graves' hyperthyroidism and ophthalmopathy. Amplification yielded TCR beta CDR3 regions, with RNA transcripts as the source. The HTBI primer set drove a first-round RT-PCR of the TCR CDR3. A single record per CDR3 protein comes from TCRdb applying MiXCR to the multiplex PCR reads. The sample yields around 290,000 distinct CDR3 sequences, about 14% seen once. This clonotype was observed a few times. Sequencing used blood. The receptor was isolated from a woman younger than 45 with Graves' hyperthyroidism that later progressed to Graves' ophthalmopathy.

DNA of the CDR3: TGTGCCACCGGGACTAGCGGGGGGGGGGGGCAGTTCTTC. This encodes CATGTSGGGGQFF. This chain links TRBV27 with TRBJ2-1, with 16 bases fitting TRBD2. Per germline, CDR1 MNHEY and CDR2 SMNVEV (reference sequence). V trimming: 10 bases; J trimming: 12 bases; junction bases outside the gene matches: 6. The CDR3 runs 13 residues.